The sequence of this T cell receptor (beta chain) was determined in a study of monozygotic twins with inflammatory bowel disease (dated by TCRdb to 2018 to 2020). With regard to the full study: The full study comprised 28 monozygotic twin pairs: nine German pairs (four IBD-concordant, five IBD-discordant) and 19 IBD-discordant Danish pairs. Within discordant pairs, disease-associated traits were sought mainly by comparing IBD patients with their genetically identical healthy co-twins. Each individual had, on average, about 151 000 unique TCRalpha sequences and 181 000 unique TCRbeta sequences available for analysis.

From each donor, a 2.5 ml peripheral blood sample was drawn into PAXgene tubes and stored at -80 degrees C. Without T cell sorting, total RNA was isolated from whole blood using the PAXgene blood miRNA kit on an automated QIAcube. Deep TCRalpha and TCRbeta repertoire profiling with unique molecular barcoding was performed on peripheral blood of monozygotic twin pairs concordant or discordant for inflammatory bowel disease. Smoking habits were recorded for all twin pairs, and each individual was classified as a current, former or never smoker. Overall results and qualifications from the work: The results gave no support for a single strong signal or clonotype linked to IBD. IBD patients shared fewer clonotypes with other individuals than healthy twins did, most markedly in patients showing signs of disease activity. A decrease in TCRbeta repertoire diversity, as measured by inverse Simpson index, was observed in IBD patients compared with their healthy co-twins. The analysis was unable to tell different T cell subtypes apart. Background noise and inter-individual variability may have been introduced into the repertoires by the differing immunosuppressive treatments among patients. Concordant and discordant twins showed no difference in repertoire similarity, possibly because of limited statistical power.

Libraries were built with 5' RACE. The input for every TCR library was approximately 3,500 ng of total RNA. For each sample, cDNA synthesis with SMARTScribe reverse transcriptase was split into eight separate reactions. During cDNA synthesis, template switching was used to introduce unique molecular identifiers that contained a 6-nucleotide sample barcode. TCRalpha and TCRbeta cDNA was amplified by two nested PCRs of approximately 17 and 9 cycles, with bead purification after each PCR. Before amplification, the cDNA was treated with uracil DNA-glycosylase and purified using the QIAquick PCR purification kit. The second PCR added Illumina TruSeq-compatible adapters along with sample-specific barcodes. TapeStation and Qubit were used to check library quality and concentration, and roughly 4.6 ng of each library was pooled. Pooled libraries were sequenced on an Illumina HiSeq2500 single-index Rapid Run with 2 x 100 bp reads and custom sequencing primers. Per the authors' processing: MiGEC version 1.2.6 was used for UMI-based consensus assembly to correct PCR and sequencing errors. V(D)J alignment, clonotype assembly and CDR3 extraction were performed with MiXCR version 2.1.1. Gene usage, clonotype sharing and MAIT/NKT TCR abundance were normalised by analysing the top 1000, 10 000 and 20 000 clonotypes per sample. After downsampling to 27 000 UMIs, diversity was calculated as the inverse Simpson index using the vegan R package. Paired Mann-Whitney U tests were applied to discordant twin pairs, and Benjamini-Hochberg correction was used for multiple testing. Following reprocessing of the reads by TCRdb, the data hold one row per CDR3 protein sequence and no DNA is available. These V and J calls originate from TCRdb's pipeline instead of the authors' own analysis. The sample's records list 150,000 to 200,000 distinct CDR3 sequences. The ten largest clones capture approximately 3% of the sample.

For this clonotype: Its specific antigen is unknown.

Via the germline V gene, CDR1 is KGHDR and CDR2 SFDVKD. Counted from cysteine to phenylalanine, this CDR3 has 16 amino acids. No DNA accompanies this entry. The sequence joins TRBV24-1 to TRBJ2-1. Sequenced sample: blood. The TCR was taken from a human donor with ulcerative colitis or Crohn's disease, or a healthy co-twin of an affected twin (not recorded which). For the CDR3, the sequence is CATSDVDRSSYNEQFF.